The 11 T cell receptor beta chains in this list originate from one sample, sequenced in a study of Graves' ophthalmopathy and Graves' hyperthyroidism. Amplification from RNA transcripts yielded the TCR beta CDR3 regions. A first-round RT-PCR used HTBI primers, followed by a second-round multiplex PCR. TCRdb redid the calling of the multiplex PCR reads with MiXCR, one entry per CDR3 protein. The sample comprises more than 1,000,000 distinct CDR3 sequences, 35% to 40% of which are singletons, and over 8.5% rests with the top ten. Sample: peripheral blood or thyroid tissue (not recorded which). The receptor set was obtained from an adult man with Graves' hyperthyroidism.

This clonotype was detected a few times. The chain recombines TRBV5-4 with TRBJ2-7; TRBD1 matches at 8 bases. Trimming at V came to 3 bases and at J to 2 bases, leaving 4 bases not matched to a gene. Germline V gives CDR1 SGHNT, CDR2 YYREEE (reference sequence). CDR3 length: 14 residues. This chain's CDR3 is CASSWTGSTYEQYF. Here the CDR3 DNA reads TGTGCCAGCAGCTGGACAGGGTCCACCTACGAGCAGTACTTC. The variable domain in full, completed from reference TRBV5-4 and TRBJ2-7, reads ETGVTQSPTHLIKTRGQQVTLRCSSQSGHNTVSWYQQALGQGPQFIFQYYREEENGRGNFPPRFSGLQFPNYSSELNVNALELDDSALYLCASSWTGSTYEQYFGPGTRLTVT.

This clonotype was seen many times. The chain recombines TRBV9 with TRBJ2-2; 10 bases are shared with TRBD2. Trimming removed 4 bases from V and 2 bases from J; junction bases left unmatched: 5. This CDR3 has 16 amino acids. The germline V gene has CDR1 SGDLS and CDR2 YYNGEE. CDR3 sequence (DNA): TGTGCCAGCAGCACGGTAGCGGGGGGAAACACCGGGGAGCTGTTTTTT. Its protein is CASSTVAGGNTGELFF.

This clonotype occurred many times. A read error may account for a junction end that differs from germline. The V gene is TRBV15, the J gene TRBJ2-5; 7 bases match TRBD2. The length of the CDR3 is 16 residues. Germline assignment: CDR1 LNHNV and CDR2 YYDKDF (reference sequence). The DNA of the CDR3 is TGTGCCACCAGCAGAGGAACTAGCGTGATACAAGAGACCCGGTACTTC. Protein product: CATSRGTSVIQETRYF.

The chain carries TRBV7-9 and TRBJ1-6, with D perhaps matching TRBD1 (6 bases). V lost 5 bases and J lost 7, with 18 bases in between. The CDR3 sequence is 16 residues long. Germline lookup yields CDR1 SEHNR and CDR2 FQNEAQ (reference sequence). In nucleotides, the CDR3 is TGTGCCAGCAGCCAAGTCTCGACAGGACCAAATTCACCCCTCCACTTT. Its translation is CASSQVSTGPNSPLHF.

The J gene is TRBJ2-6, the V gene TRBV7-9; 10 positions match TRBD1. This CDR3 is 18 amino acids long. The trim removed 5 bases at V and 3 bases at J, leaving 10 bases unmatched. Per germline, CDR1 SEHNR and CDR2 FQNEAQ (reference sequence). The CDR3 loop is CASSPRDRGIFGANVLTF. CDR3 DNA sequence: TGTGCCAGCAGCCCGCGGGACAGGGGAATATTTGGGGCCAACGTCCTGACTTTC.

The chain recombines TRBV9 with TRBJ1-1; D may be TRBD1 (6 bases). V was cut by 5 bases and J by 5 bases, with 13 bases left in between. The CDR3 has 13 amino acids. The germline gives CDR1 SGDLS, CDR2 YYNGEE. This CDR3 is CASRRGRETEAFF. DNA for the CDR3: TGTGCCAGCAGGCGGGGGCGGGAAACTGAAGCTTTCTTT.

The DNA for the CDR3 is TGTGCCAGCAGTTCACTCATGGACCGAGAGAACACTGAAGCTTTCTTT. Amino acids: CASSSLMDRENTEAFF. The chain joins TRBV7-2 to TRBJ1-1; no definite D call. The V end lost 6 bases, the J end lost 1 base, and 18 bases lay between the germline ends. This CDR3 has 16 amino acids. The germline CDR1 and CDR2 sequences are SGHTA and FQGNSA.

This clonotype has at least ten counts. At one end the junction does not follow the germline gene, possibly because of a read error. The chain links TRBV5-1 to TRBJ2-7; TRBD2 matches at 10 bases. CDR1 and CDR2 from the germline V gene are SGHRS and YFSETQ. The CDR3 has 15 amino acids. CDR3 residues: CASSLASGGSYEQYF. CDR3 coding DNA: TGTGCCAGCAGCTTAGCTAGCGGGGGATCCTACGAGCAGTACTTC.

Concerning this clonotype: This may stem from a read error, because a much larger clone lies one nucleotide away. The chain recombines TRBV7-9 with TRBJ2-2; D is undetermined. The length of the CDR3 is 18 residues. The V gene lost 1 base and the J gene lost 3 bases, with 18 bases spanning the gap. Germline V lookup: CDR1 SEHNR, CDR2 FQNEAQ (reference sequence). As DNA, the CDR3 is TGTGCCAGCAGCTTAGACTTACGGACCCGGCTATACACCGGGGAGCTGTTTTTT. Protein product: CASSLDLRTRLYTGELFF. The whole variable domain, remainder taken from reference TRBV7-9 and TRBJ2-2, is DTGVSQNPRHKITKRGQNVTFRCDPISEHNRLYWYRQTLGQGPEFLTYFQNEAQLEKSRLLSDRFSAERPKGSFSTLEIQRTEQGDSAMYLCASSLDLRTRLYTGELFFGEGSRLTVL.

Points on this clonotype: Being one base from a much bigger clone, this may be a read error. This chain connects TRBV10-2 to TRBJ1-2; TRBD1 is a possible D gene (5 bases). In germline, CDR1 is WSHSY, CDR2 SAAADI. The length of the CDR3 is 15 residues. The CDR3 DNA sequence: TGTGCCAGCAGCTCATCGACAGTAGCTAACTATGGCTACACCTTC. Protein product: CASSSSTVANYGYTF.

This clonotype has ten or more counts. The V gene is TRBV4-1, the J gene TRBJ1-5, with D hard to call. The CDR3 sequence is 17 residues long. Germline V gene sequence: CDR1 MGHRA, CDR2 YSYEKL. V was clipped by 1 base and J by 5 bases, with 18 bases between them. The CDR3 loop is CASSQGAALVGDQPQHF. As DNA, the CDR3 is TGCGCCAGCAGCCAAGGAGCGGCGTTGGTTGGCGATCAGCCCCAGCATTTT.